The 30 T cell receptor beta chains below all came from one sample that was sequenced in a study of blood T cell repertoires in COVID-19. TCRdb's copy holds only in-frame clones and misses some; the assay was immunoSEQ multiplex PCR. This table holds about 74,000 clones, 88% found once. Sequencing was performed on peripheral blood. Receptors originate from an elderly woman with active or convalescent COVID-19.

This chain joins TRBV6-2 or TRBV6-3 and TRBJ1-1; unclear D gene. V was clipped by 6 bases and J by 5 bases, with 13 bases between them. This CDR3 has 13 amino acids. CDR1 and CDR2 from the germline V gene are MNHEY and SVGEGT. The CDR3 bases are TGTGCCAGCAGCAGAGAACAGCGGACTGAAGCTTTCTTT. Translating it yields CASSREQRTEAFF.

The J gene is TRBJ2-5, the V gene TRBV27, with 9 bases matching TRBD2. V lost 6 bases, J lost 1 base, and 15 bases stayed unmatched. CDR1 and CDR2 from the germline V gene are MNHEY and SMNVEV (reference sequence). The CDR3 has 18 residues. CDR3 coding DNA: TGTGCCAGCAGCCCCATGTGGGTAAGCGGGAGGATCCAAGAGACCCAGTACTTC. Its protein product is CASSPMWVSGRIQETQYF.

This sequence joins TRBV5-4 and TRBJ2-7; D is perhaps TRBD2 (6 bases). Germline V gene sequence: CDR1 SGHNT, CDR2 YYREEE (reference sequence). Trimming stripped 4 bases from V and 2 bases from J, with 13 bases between. This CDR3 region has 14 residues. CDR3 sequence reads: CASSNDPGAYEQYF. CDR3 nucleotides: TGTGCCAGCAGCAACGACCCGGGGGCCTACGAGCAGTACTTC.

The rearrangement uses TRBV10-1 and TRBJ2-5; tentatively, D is TRBD2 (6 bases). The CDR3 length is 13 residues. Trimming removed 4 bases from V and 2 bases from J, with 8 bases in between. Germline-derived CDR1 and CDR2 are WNHNN and SYGVQD (reference sequence). For the CDR3, the DNA is TGCGCCAGCAGTGCGGGGGTACAAGAGACCCAGTACTTC. This codes for CASSAGVQETQYF.

This chain uses TRBV18 with TRBJ2-1, with 9 bases lining up with TRBD2. The V gene's germline CDR1 is KGHSH and CDR2 LQKENI. This CDR3 is 16 amino acids long. Unmatched junction bases numbered 4, after V lost 0 bases and J lost 4 bases. The CDR3 region has the DNA TGTGCCAGCTCACCACCCTCAGCGGGGGGATACAATGAGCAGTTCTTC. This translates into CASSPPSAGGYNEQFF. The entire variable domain, with the rest obtained from reference TRBV18 and TRBJ2-1, is as follows: NAGVMQNPRHLVRRRGQEARLRCSPMKGHSHVYWYRQLPEEGLKFMVYLQKENIIDESGMPKERFSAEFPKEGPSILRIQQVVRGDSAAYFCASSPPSAGGYNEQFFGPGTRLTVL.

The J gene is TRBJ2-5, the V gene TRBV27, with D perhaps matching TRBD2 (5 bases). CDR1 and CDR2 (germline): MNHEY, SMNVEV (reference sequence). The CDR3 contains 12 residues. V was trimmed by 6 bases and J by 1 base, leaving 6 bases between them. CDR3 region: CASSRGQETQYF. As DNA, the CDR3 is TGTGCCAGCAGCCGGGGCCAAGAGACCCAGTACTTC.

This clone was counted between two and nine times. The rearrangement joins TRBV11-3 to TRBJ1-1, with no clear D. V dropped 3 bases and J dropped 0 bases, with 8 bases sitting between them. Germline values: CDR1 SGHNT, CDR2 YENEEA. The CDR3 runs 14 residues. The CDR3 here is CASSFSSVNTEAFF. For the CDR3, the DNA is TGTGCCAGCAGCTTCAGTTCCGTGAACACTGAAGCTTTCTTT.

CDR3 amino acids: CASRLQGGSNEQYF. DNA of the CDR3: TGTGCCAGCAGACTGCAGGGCGGGAGCAACGAGCAGTACTTC. The J gene is TRBJ2-7, the V gene TRBV27, with 7 bases matching TRBD2. This CDR3 spans 14 amino acids. The J segment lost 5 bases and the V segment lost 6 bases, leaving 10 bases of the junction unmatched. In germline, CDR1 is MNHEY, CDR2 SMNVEV (reference sequence).

This clone was picked up one time. V gene TRBV5-4 combines with J gene TRBJ2-5; 12 nucleotides line up with TRBD1. This CDR3 contains 16 residues. From germline, CDR1 is SGHNT and CDR2 YYREEE (reference sequence). V dropped 6 bases and J dropped 1; count of bases not matched to a gene: 7. CDR3 protein: CASTPAGQGAQETQYF. CDR3 in DNA: TGTGCCAGCACCCCGGCGGGACAGGGGGCCCAAGAGACCCAGTACTTC.

The chain has TRBV19 and TRBJ2-5; 7 nucleotides agree with TRBD2. There are 13 residues in the CDR3. CDR1 is LNHDA, CDR2 SQIVND, per germline (reference sequence). V lost 6 bases, J lost 4 bases, and 5 bases stayed unmatched. In DNA form, the CDR3 reads TGTGCCAGTAGCATGGGGGAGGGAGAGACCCAGTACTTC. Protein product: CASSMGEGETQYF.

The chain has TRBV18 and TRBJ1-1; no clear D gene. From germline, CDR1 is KGHSH and CDR2 LQKENI. This CDR3 spans 14 amino acids. Trimming took off 2 bases at V and 5 bases at J, with 12 bases between the two ends. CDR3 in DNA: TGTGCCAGCTCACCAGGAAACTCGGGGACTGAAGCTTTCTTT. Protein product: CASSPGNSGTEAFF.

The sample holds one count of this clone. The CDR3 nucleotides read TGTGCCAGCAGCTCCGTGGCGGGGGGGCCCTACACCGGGGAGCTGTTTTTT. Its translation: CASSSVAGGPYTGELFF. This chain links TRBV7-2 with TRBJ2-2, with TRBD2 matching over 9 bases. The length of the CDR3 is 17 residues. Per germline, CDR1 SGHTA and CDR2 FQGNSA. V shed 4 bases and J 3 bases; nucleotides not matched to a gene: 9.

The chain has TRBV6-2 or TRBV6-3 and TRBJ2-1, with D possibly being TRBD2 (6 bases). Trimming took off 3 bases at V and 9 bases at J, with 27 bases between the two ends. Germline values: CDR1 MNHEY, CDR2 SVGEGT. The CDR3 is 18 amino acids. CDR3 region: CASSYPLGVTSQEIEQFF. The CDR3 DNA reads as TGTGCCAGCAGTTATCCCCTGGGGGTAACTAGCCAGGAAATTGAGCAGTTCTTC.

CDR3 DNA: TGTGCCAGTAGTATACGAGGATCCGAGGCACAACTGTTTTTT. Amino acids: CASSIRGSEAQLFF. The J gene is TRBJ1-4, the V gene TRBV19; D unresolved. CDR3 length: 14 residues. Trimming took 2 bases from V and 12 from J, leaving 16 bases between them. Germline-derived CDR1 and CDR2 are LNHDA and SQIVND (reference sequence).

This chain joins TRBV10-1 and TRBJ2-3; D call uncertain. The CDR3 runs to 13 residues. V was shortened by 2 bases and J by 3 bases, with 6 bases between the two germline ends. The germline gives CDR1 WNHNN, CDR2 SYGVQD (reference sequence). Here the CDR3 reads CASSEAGTDTQYF. The DNA of the CDR3 is TGCGCCAGCAGTGAGGCAGGTACAGATACGCAGTATTTT.

The gene calls are TRBV11-1 and TRBJ1-2; TRBD1 aligns across 7 bases. The CDR3 totals 16 residues. After removal of 1 base from V and 2 bases from J, the junction contained 7 bases not matched to a gene. Germline CDR1 reads SGHAT; CDR2 reads FQDESV (reference sequence). CDR3 protein: CASSLGTGTENYGYTF. Here the CDR3 DNA reads TGTGCCAGCAGCTTAGGAACTGGGACAGAAAACTATGGCTACACCTTC.

The V and J genes are TRBV2 and TRBJ1-2; D is perhaps TRBD1 (6 bases). Germline V gene lookup returns CDR1 SNHLY and CDR2 FYNNEI. Trimming pared 8 bases from V and 6 bases from J, leaving 19 bases between. The CDR3 runs to 14 residues. The CDR3 is CASGRTQGEDGYTF. As DNA, the CDR3 is TGTGCCAGCGGAAGAACACAGGGAGAGGATGGCTACACCTTC.

This chain connects TRBV7-9 to TRBJ2-7; no clear D. Germline loops: CDR1 SEHNR, CDR2 FQNEAQ (reference sequence). The ends were cut back, 5 bases at V and 3 bases at J, with 5 bases in the middle. This CDR3 has 11 residues. The CDR3 DNA reads TGTGCCAGCAGCCCTTTCTACGAGCAGTACTTC. Amino acid sequence: CASSPFYEQYF. Full variable domain (remainder filled in from reference TRBV7-9 and TRBJ2-7): DTGVSQNPRHKITKRGQNVTFRCDPISEHNRLYWYRQTLGQGPEFLTYFQNEAQLEKSRLLSDRFSAERPKGSFSTLEIQRTEQGDSAMYLCASSPFYEQYFGPGTRLTVT.

This chain connects TRBV18 to TRBJ2-7; TRBD1 agrees at 7 bases. The CDR3 totals 15 residues. V was pared by 5 bases and J by 6 bases, with 13 bases of the junction left unmatched. The germline V gene has CDR1 KGHSH and CDR2 LQKENI. CDR3 DNA sequence: TGTGCCAGCTCATCTACCGATCGACAGGGAACCGAGCAGTACTTC. Its protein product is CASSSTDRQGTEQYF. The full variable domain, completed using reference TRBV18 and TRBJ2-7, is NAGVMQNPRHLVRRRGQEARLRCSPMKGHSHVYWYRQLPEEGLKFMVYLQKENIIDESGMPKERFSAEFPKEGPSILRIQQVVRGDSAAYFCASSSTDRQGTEQYFGPGTRLTVT.

V gene TRBV7-9 combines with J gene TRBJ2-7; 8 positions match TRBD1. This CDR3 is built from 14 residues. CDR1 and CDR2 from the germline V gene are SEHNR and FQNEAQ (reference sequence). The ends lost 5 bases at V and 6 bases at J; junction bases unmatched: 9. The DNA of the CDR3 is TGTGCCAGCAGCCCAACGGGGACAGGTCGCGAGCAGTACTTC. Translating gives CASSPTGTGREQYF. The entire variable domain, with the rest obtained from reference TRBV7-9 and TRBJ2-7, is as follows: DTGVSQNPRHKITKRGQNVTFRCDPISEHNRLYWYRQTLGQGPEFLTYFQNEAQLEKSRLLSDRFSAERPKGSFSTLEIQRTEQGDSAMYLCASSPTGTGREQYFGPGTRLTVT.

The gene calls are TRBV10-2 and TRBJ1-1, with D unclear. Germline assignment: CDR1 WSHSY and CDR2 SAAADI. The CDR3 contains 13 residues. The V end was cut by 3 bases, the J end by 4 bases, with 9 bases between. The chain's CDR3 is CASSEGRVTEAFF. CDR3 bases: TGCGCCAGCAGTGAAGGGCGGGTCACTGAAGCTTTCTTT.

The chain employs TRBV2 and TRBJ2-5, with 7 bases fitting TRBD2. With 3 bases clipped from V and 1 base from J, the junction kept 8 bases outside the gene matches. From germline, CDR1 is SNHLY and CDR2 FYNNEI. The CDR3 contains 16 residues. CDR3 protein: CASSDVGSGPQETQYF. In nucleotides, the CDR3 is TGTGCCAGCAGTGATGTTGGTAGCGGGCCCCAAGAGACCCAGTACTTC. Full variable domain (rest looked up from reference TRBV2 and TRBJ2-5): EPEVTQTPSHQVTQMGQEVILRCVPISNHLYFYWYRQILGQKVEFLVSFYNNEISEKSEIFDDQFSVERPDGSNFTLKIRSTKLEDSAMYFCASSDVGSGPQETQYFGPGTRLLVL.

The V call is TRBV19, the J call TRBJ1-5, with TRBD1 matching 9 bases. There are 15 residues in the CDR3. Germline assignment: CDR1 LNHDA and CDR2 SQIVND (reference sequence). J gave up 4 bases and V 7 bases, and 8 bases lay outside the gene matches. Here the CDR3 DNA reads TGTGCCAGTACCCAAGACAGGGGGGTGAATCAGCCCCAGCATTTT. Translating it yields CASTQDRGVNQPQHF.

This clone occurred a few times. The genes are TRBV7-2 and TRBJ1-2; D remains unclear. Germline V lookup: CDR1 SGHTA, CDR2 FQGNSA. The CDR3 is made up of 14 amino acids. V lost 5 bases and J 4 bases, leaving 14 bases between the germline ends. The CDR3, as DNA: TGTGCCAGCAGCCACCGCCTCCGGGGCTATGGCTACACCTTC. Protein: CASSHRLRGYGYTF.

This chain uses TRBV2 with TRBJ1-2; 11 bases are a match to TRBD1. Germline V gives CDR1 SNHLY, CDR2 FYNNEI. The CDR3 totals 18 residues. V lost 2 bases and J lost 0; bases outside the gene matches: 8. CDR3 amino acids: CASSETGDRGSPNYGYTF. The CDR3 coding sequence is TGTGCCAGCAGTGAAACGGGGGACAGGGGGAGTCCTAACTATGGCTACACCTTC.

This chain joins TRBV7-9 and TRBJ2-5; a possible D gene is TRBD2 (5 bases). V lost 3 bases to trimming and J lost 5 bases, with 19 bases between them. Per the germline V gene, CDR1 is SEHNR and CDR2 is FQNEAQ (reference sequence). The CDR3 loop spans 16 amino acids. This CDR3 is CASSFWYEGNSETQYF. The CDR3 nucleotides are TGTGCCAGCAGCTTCTGGTACGAGGGCAACTCGGAGACCCAGTACTTC.

The rearrangement uses TRBV29-1 and TRBJ1-2; TRBD1 might be the D (6 bases). This CDR3 region has 13 residues. Trimming cost V 8 bases and J 6 bases, with 19 bases left between them. CDR1 and CDR2 (germline): SQVTM, ANQGSEA. The CDR3: CSTKNRERDGYTF. The CDR3 DNA is TGCAGCACGAAAAACAGGGAAAGGGATGGCTACACCTTC.

The chain employs TRBV10-3 and TRBJ1-5, with TRBD1 matching 7 bases. Germline assignment: CDR1 ENHRY and CDR2 SYGVKD. The CDR3 loop spans 15 amino acids. V lost 0 bases, J lost 5 bases, and 4 bases stayed unmatched. In DNA, the CDR3 is TGTGCCATCAGTGAGTCAGGACAGGCCGATCAGCCCCAGCATTTT. Amino acids: CAISESGQADQPQHF.

The rearrangement uses TRBV5-4 and TRBJ1-2; a weak D match, TRBD1 (5 bases). The CDR3 runs to 15 residues. The V gene's germline CDR1 is SGHNT and CDR2 YYREEE (reference sequence). V lost 4 bases, J lost 6 bases, and 19 bases lay in between. The chain's CDR3 is CASSIGYGGGDGYTF. In DNA form, the CDR3 reads TGTGCCAGCAGCATCGGGTACGGGGGTGGAGATGGCTACACCTTC.

This rearrangement joins TRBV21-1 to TRBJ1-5; the table's D call of TRBD1 was not tested on the DNA. TRBV21-1 is described as a pseudogene. The CDR3 is made up of 16 amino acids. The DNA for the CDR3 is TGTGCCAGCAGCCCGGGACAGTTCGGGGCGGGTCAGCCCCAGCATTTT. It yields the protein CASSPGQFGAGQPQHF.